Sequencing of this T cell receptor (beta chain) was carried out in a study of blood T cell repertoires in COVID-19. Study at large: COVID-19 samples, acute and convalescent, were from the United States, Italy and Spain. PBMCs, B-cell-depleted T cells, or T cells provided the cDNA or gDNA that made up the material.

Repertoires were generated with immunoSEQ multiplex PCR, while TCRdb's copy carries only in-frame clones and drops some. The table lists about 220,000 clones, 80% to 90% of them singletons. Participant reports of clinical history set cohort assignment. The source of this sequence is a woman under 30 in a cohort exposed to, infected with or recovered from COVID-19 (not recorded which). The sequenced material came from PBMCs or T cells enriched from blood (not recorded which).

CDR3 bases: TGTGCCAGCGCACTATCAAGGGGTTACGGCTACACCTTC. This sequence encodes CASALSRGYGYTF. The chain uses TRBV12-3 or TRBV12-4 and TRBJ1-2; D perhaps matches TRBD1 (5 bases). The CDR3 is 13 residues long. The V and J ends lost 8 bases and 8 bases respectively, with 18 bases between them.